Below, 20 T cell receptor beta chains from the same sample are listed, as sequenced in a study of response to subunit inactivated influenza vaccine. MiXCR, applied by TCRdb to the RT-PCR reads, yields one record per CDR3 protein. This table holds approximately 730,000 distinct CDR3 sequences, around 14% found once. The material was PBMCs from blood, obtained 14 days before vaccination. The receptor source for this set is a man in his forties or fifties who received an inactivated influenza vaccine.

This clonotype showed up many times. The gene calls are TRBV7-8 and TRBJ2-1, with TRBD2 matching over 8 bases. The CDR3 contains 16 residues. Per the germline V gene, CDR1 is SGHVS and CDR2 is FQNEAQ. The V segment lost 5 bases and the J segment 6 bases; nucleotides outside the gene matches: 12. CDR3 amino acids: CASSPALREGPNEQFF. CDR3 DNA: TGTGCCAGCAGCCCGGCCCTCCGGGAGGGCCCCAATGAGCAGTTCTTC. The full variable domain, completed using reference TRBV7-8 and TRBJ2-1, is GAGVSQSPRYKVAKRGQDVALRCDPISGHVSLFWYQQALGQGPEFLTYFQNEAQLDKSGLPSDRFFAERPEGSVSTLKIQRTQQEDSAVYLCASSPALREGPNEQFFGPGTRLTVL.

This clonotype occurred a few times. The V gene is TRBV6-2 or TRBV6-3, the J gene TRBJ2-7; no firm D call. The CDR3 runs 13 residues. CDR1 and CDR2 from the germline V gene are MNHEY and SVGEGT. V was pared by 6 bases and J by 3 bases, with 12 bases between. The CDR3 sequence is CASRIDNIYEQYF. CDR3 DNA: TGTGCCAGCAGAATCGACAACATCTACGAGCAGTACTTC.

This clonotype was detected a few times. V and J are TRBV9 and TRBJ1-2, with D possibly being TRBD1 (5 bases). Germline lookup yields CDR1 SGDLS and CDR2 YYNGEE. This CDR3 has 14 residues. V was trimmed by 8 bases and J by 5 bases, leaving 19 bases between them. CDR3 amino acids: CASNVDLDKYGYTF. The CDR3 bases are TGTGCCAGTAACGTAGACTTGGACAAATATGGCTACACCTTC.

This chain joins TRBV5-1 and TRBJ1-1; no definite D call. Germline lookup yields CDR1 SGHRS and CDR2 YFSETQ. The CDR3 is 13 amino acids. V lost 4 bases and J lost 3, with 10 bases in between. DNA for the CDR3: TGCGCCAGCAGCCTATCCTATTACACTGAAGCTTTCTTT. The encoded protein is CASSLSYYTEAFF.

The genes are TRBV27 and TRBJ2-7, with TRBD1 identical over 10 bases. Germline loops: CDR1 MNHEY, CDR2 SMNVEV (reference sequence). There are 15 residues in the CDR3. With V trimmed by 6 bases and J by 2 bases, 7 bases remained unmatched. The chain's CDR3 is CASRKPGQGTYEQYF. The DNA for the CDR3 is TGTGCCAGCAGGAAACCGGGACAGGGGACCTACGAGCAGTACTTC.

The chain is built from TRBV2 and TRBJ2-1; TRBD1 aligns across 7 bases. The germline V gene encodes CDR1 SNHLY and CDR2 FYNNEI. This CDR3 has 13 residues. Germline trimming cut 11 bases from V and 7 bases from J; bases unmatched to any gene: 11. CDR3 DNA: TGTGCCGACCACAGGGGATTACCTAATGAGCAGTTCTTC. It is translated as CADHRGLPNEQFF.

This chain connects TRBV3-1 to TRBJ2-2; 8 positions match TRBD2. Trimming cost V 6 bases and J 6 bases; bases outside gene matches: 9. This CDR3 spans 15 amino acids. Germline assignment: CDR1 LGHDT and CDR2 YNNKEL (reference sequence). Here the CDR3 DNA reads TGTGCCAGCAGTGATACCGGGACTAGATCCGGGGAGCTGTTTTTT. It specifies CASSDTGTRSGELFF.

This clonotype has only a few counts. This rearrangement joins TRBV28 to TRBJ2-1; 7 bases are a match to TRBD2. The V gene end was trimmed by 7 bases and the J gene end by 4 bases; junction bases not matched to a gene: 10. The CDR3 length is 15 residues. From germline, CDR1 is MDHEN and CDR2 SYDVKM. The CDR3 loop reads CASIRGGSGYNEQFF. DNA of the CDR3: TGTGCCAGCATTAGGGGCGGGAGTGGGTACAATGAGCAGTTCTTC. Full variable domain (rest looked up from reference TRBV28 and TRBJ2-1): DVKVTQSSRYLVKRTGEKVFLECVQDMDHENMFWYRQDPGLGLRLIYFSYDVKMKEKGDIPEGYSVSREKKERFSLILESASTNQTSMYLCASIRGGSGYNEQFFGPGTRLTVL.

The chain combines TRBV12-3 or TRBV12-4 with TRBJ2-6, with D unclear. The CDR3 extends over 14 amino acids. The V end lost 2 bases, the J end lost 12 bases, and 14 bases lay between the germline ends. Written as DNA, the CDR3 is TGTGCCAGCAGTTTACTGGCAAATCCCTTCGTCCTGACTTTC. Translating it yields CASSLLANPFVLTF.

J is TRBJ1-5 and V is TRBV24-1, with D possibly being TRBD1 (5 bases). The CDR3 totals 16 residues. The germline V gene has CDR1 KGHDR and CDR2 SFDVKD. Trimming pared 3 bases from V and 3 bases from J, leaving 14 bases between. CDR3 sequence (DNA): TGTGCCACCAGTGATACCGGAGTACAGGACAATCAGCCCCAGCATTTT. This translates into CATSDTGVQDNQPQHF.

V is TRBV24-1 and J is TRBJ2-5; D is uncertain. V was cut by 3 bases and J by 2 bases, with 9 bases left in between. The CDR3 is made up of 14 amino acids. Per the germline V gene, CDR1 is KGHDR and CDR2 is SFDVKD. In nucleotides, the CDR3 is TGTGCCACCAGTGATCAACGACTTCAAGAGACCCAGTACTTC. This sequence encodes CATSDQRLQETQYF.

This clonotype was picked up a small number of times. The rearrangement joins TRBV4-1 to TRBJ2-5; D not resolved. The ends were cut back, 0 bases at V and 2 bases at J, with 7 bases in the middle. This CDR3 contains 14 residues. Looked up from germline, CDR1 is MGHRA and CDR2 is YSYEKL. Written as DNA, the CDR3 is TGCGCCAGCAGCCAAGAAGGCGGACAAGAGACCCAGTACTTC. Translation: CASSQEGGQETQYF.

This sequence joins TRBV12-3 or TRBV12-4 and TRBJ1-2; no clear D gene. V lost 8 bases and J 2 bases, leaving 9 bases between the germline ends. This CDR3 spans 12 amino acids. This CDR3 is CASASNNYGYTF. In DNA form, the CDR3 reads TGTGCCAGCGCCAGTAACAACTATGGCTACACCTTC.

This clonotype was recorded many times. V usage is TRBV9 and J usage is TRBJ2-5, with 8 bases identical to TRBD1. Per germline, CDR1 SGDLS and CDR2 YYNGEE. The CDR3 consists of 15 residues. Trimming took 0 bases from V and 5 from J; bases not matched to a gene: 6. CDR3 residues: CASSVDGTGKETQYF. The DNA for the CDR3 is TGTGCCAGCAGCGTAGATGGGACAGGCAAGGAGACCCAGTACTTC.

This chain links TRBV24-1 with TRBJ2-3; D not certain. Trimming cost V 3 bases and J 0 bases, with 3 bases left between them. The germline CDR1 and CDR2 sequences are KGHDR and SFDVKD. The CDR3 spans 13 residues. CDR3 sequence (DNA): TGTGCCACCAGTGATGTTAGCACAGATACGCAGTATTTT. Translating it yields CATSDVSTDTQYF.

The chain links TRBV28 to TRBJ2-4; D unclear. CDR3 length: 16 residues. Trimming left V 5 bases short and J 9 bases short, with 23 bases between. From germline, CDR1 is MDHEN and CDR2 SYDVKM. The CDR3 coding sequence is TGTGCCAGCAGTAACCCCAATATGGATAGCCGTACCATTCAGTACTTC. Protein sequence: CASSNPNMDSRTIQYF.

V gene TRBV2 combines with J gene TRBJ2-2, with TRBD2 identical over 10 bases. The germline CDR1 and CDR2 sequences are SNHLY and FYNNEI. J gave up 7 bases and V 4 bases, and 9 bases lay outside the gene matches. There are 16 residues in the CDR3. CDR3 in amino acids: CASSVSLAGASGELFF. Written as DNA, the CDR3 is TGTGCCAGCAGTGTCAGTCTAGCGGGAGCCAGCGGGGAGCTGTTTTTT.

This clonotype was seen a few times. The chain carries TRBV20-1 and TRBJ2-3; no reliable D call. This CDR3 has 14 amino acids. V was trimmed by 5 bases and J by 3 bases, leaving 15 bases between them. Germline V CDR1 and CDR2: DFQATT, SNEGSKA (reference sequence). CDR3 residues: CSASTVPLTDTQYF. CDR3 coding DNA: TGCAGTGCTTCAACAGTACCCCTAACAGATACGCAGTATTTT.

This clonotype occurred a few times. A much bigger clone sits one base away, suggesting this may be a read error. The chain is built from TRBV12-3 or TRBV12-4 and TRBJ2-1; the match to TRBD1 covers 9 bases. The CDR3 spans 14 residues. V lost 6 bases and J lost 9; bases outside the gene matches: 9. DNA of the CDR3: TGTGCCAGCAGCCTTCCGGGACAGGGTATTGAGCAGTTCTTC. This translates into CASSLPGQGIEQFF.

This clonotype occurred a few times. The DNA of the CDR3 is TGCGCCAGCAGCCACTTAGGGACAGGGAGAGGAGCCAAAAACATTCAGTACTTC. Translating gives CASSHLGTGRGAKNIQYF. The chain has TRBV5-1 and TRBJ2-4, with TRBD1 matching 9 bases. CDR1 and CDR2 from the germline V gene are SGHRS and YFSETQ. This CDR3 comprises 18 residues. Trimming cost V 4 bases and J 0 bases; bases outside gene matches: 11.